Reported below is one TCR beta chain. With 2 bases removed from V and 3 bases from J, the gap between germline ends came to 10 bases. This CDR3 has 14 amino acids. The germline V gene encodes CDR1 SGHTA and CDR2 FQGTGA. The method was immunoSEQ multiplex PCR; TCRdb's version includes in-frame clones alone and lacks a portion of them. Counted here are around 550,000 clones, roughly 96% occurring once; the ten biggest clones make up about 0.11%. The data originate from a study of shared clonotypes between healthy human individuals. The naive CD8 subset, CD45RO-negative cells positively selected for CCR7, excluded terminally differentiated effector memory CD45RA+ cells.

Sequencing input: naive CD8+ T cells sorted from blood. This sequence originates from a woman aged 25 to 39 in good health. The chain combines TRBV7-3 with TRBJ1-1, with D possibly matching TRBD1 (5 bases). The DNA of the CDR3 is TGTGCCAGCAGCTTAGGGGGTTCGGACACTGAAGCTTTCTTT. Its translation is CASSLGGSDTEAFF. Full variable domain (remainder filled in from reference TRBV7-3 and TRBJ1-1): GAGVSQTPSNKVTEKGKYVELRCDPISGHTALYWYRQSLGQGPEFLIYFQGTGAADDSGLPNDRFFAVRPEGSVSTLKIQRTERGDSAVYLCASSLGGSDTEAFFGQGTRLTVV.